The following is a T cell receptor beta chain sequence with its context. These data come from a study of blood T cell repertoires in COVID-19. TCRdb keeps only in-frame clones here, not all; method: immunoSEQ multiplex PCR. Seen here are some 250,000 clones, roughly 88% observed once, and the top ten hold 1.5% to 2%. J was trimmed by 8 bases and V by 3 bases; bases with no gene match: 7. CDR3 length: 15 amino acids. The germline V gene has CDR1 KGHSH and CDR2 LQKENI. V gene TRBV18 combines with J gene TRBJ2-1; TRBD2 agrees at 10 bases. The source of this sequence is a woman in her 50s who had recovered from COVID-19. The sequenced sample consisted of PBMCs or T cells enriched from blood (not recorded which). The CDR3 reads CASSPPSGRADEQFF. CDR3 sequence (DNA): TGTGCCAGCTCACCCCCCAGCGGGAGGGCGGATGAGCAGTTCTTC.